The entry below describes one T cell receptor beta chain. The germline V gene encodes CDR1 SGHTA and CDR2 FQGTGA. Trimming pared 5 bases from V and 0 bases from J, leaving 14 bases between. CDR3 length equals 16 residues. This specimen comes from a study of shared clonotypes between healthy human individuals. Study overall: Plates per donor: three CD4 naive, three CD4 memory, two CD8 naive, one CD8 memory.

From CD4+ cells came CD45RA+ naive and CD45RA-negative memory subsets. Authors' processing steps: Junction-only immunoSEQ sequences carried no quality scores, so filtering differed. Profiled with immunoSEQ multiplex PCR; TCRdb holds only in-frame clones, not every one. For V, J and clone size, that table is used; D and trimming come from the DNA. The sample yields about a million clones, 76% seen once. This TCR was recovered from a man aged 18 to 30 in good health. Sequencing used memory CD4+ T cells sorted from blood. Subset reported: CD45RA-negative fraction. The chain joins TRBV7-3 to TRBJ1-3; possibly TRBD1 for D (5 bases). The chain's CDR3 is CASSAGTPSSGNTIYF. The CDR3 region has the DNA TGTGCCAGCAGCGCCGGGACGCCTAGCTCTGGAAACACCATATATTTT.